The source of this TCR beta chain is a study of beta chain features in type 1 diabetes. Study results and limitations: TCRB CDR3 length was moderately but significantly reduced in all four CD4+ subsets of Type 1 diabetes patients. Using cDNA template may skew counts toward highly expressing activated cells.

One heparinised draw of blood, averaging about 110 mL, came from each donor. Via CD45RO/CCR7/CD25/CD127/CD95/CD27, cells of the CD4+ naive, central memory, regulatory and stem cell-like memory subsets were sorted. V gave up 5 bases and J gave up 4 bases, with 11 bases separating them. The CDR3 spans 13 residues. Germline V gene sequence: CDR1 MNHEY, CDR2 SVGAGI. This clone showed up just a few times. Its antigen remains unknown. Reverse transcription of all isolated RNA meant that expressed TCRB transcripts were sequenced. Method: immunoSEQ multiplex PCR; TCRdb's copy keeps in-frame clones and lacks some. Among 250,000 to 300,000 clones, about 23% were seen once, and the ten largest hold 0.012%.

The sequence was collected from a woman in her twenties or thirties with type 1 diabetes. The source material was naive CD4+ T cells from blood. The chain is built from TRBV6-5 and TRBJ2-5; D is undetermined. The chain's CDR3 is CASSLEFRETQYF. CDR3 coding DNA: TGTGCCAGCAGTCTGGAGTTCCGAGAGACCCAGTACTTC.